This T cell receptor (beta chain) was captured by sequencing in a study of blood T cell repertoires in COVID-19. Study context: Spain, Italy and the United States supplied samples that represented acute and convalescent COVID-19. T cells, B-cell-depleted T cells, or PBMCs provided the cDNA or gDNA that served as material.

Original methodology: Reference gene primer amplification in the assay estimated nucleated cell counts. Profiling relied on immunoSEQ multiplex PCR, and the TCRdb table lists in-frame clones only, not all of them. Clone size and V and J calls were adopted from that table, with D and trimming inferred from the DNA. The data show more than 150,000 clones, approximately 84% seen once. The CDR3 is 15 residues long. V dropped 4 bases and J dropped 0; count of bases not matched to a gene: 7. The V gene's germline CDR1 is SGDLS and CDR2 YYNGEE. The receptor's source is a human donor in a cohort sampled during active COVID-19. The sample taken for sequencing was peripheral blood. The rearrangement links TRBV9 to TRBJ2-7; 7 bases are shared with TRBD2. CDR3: CASSKSAGISYEQYF. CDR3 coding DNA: TGTGCCAGCAGCAAATCAGCGGGGATCTCCTACGAGCAGTACTTC.